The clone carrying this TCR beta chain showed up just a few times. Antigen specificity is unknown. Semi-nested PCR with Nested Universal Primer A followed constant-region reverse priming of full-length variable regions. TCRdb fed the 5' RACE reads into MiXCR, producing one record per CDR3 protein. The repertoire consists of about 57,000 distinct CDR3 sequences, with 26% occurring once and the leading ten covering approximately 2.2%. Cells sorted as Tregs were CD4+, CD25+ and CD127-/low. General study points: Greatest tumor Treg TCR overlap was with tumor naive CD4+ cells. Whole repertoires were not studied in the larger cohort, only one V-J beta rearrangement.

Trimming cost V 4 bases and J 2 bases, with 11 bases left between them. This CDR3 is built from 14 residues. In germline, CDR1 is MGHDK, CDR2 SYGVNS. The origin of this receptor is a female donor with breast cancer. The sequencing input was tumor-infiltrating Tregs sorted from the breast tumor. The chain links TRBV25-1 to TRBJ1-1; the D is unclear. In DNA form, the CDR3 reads TGTGCCAGCAGTGGGGTGGGGATTAACACTGAAGCTTTCTTT. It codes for CASSGVGINTEAFF.